These 20 T cell receptor beta chains share one sample of origin, sequenced in a study of beta chain features in type 1 diabetes. Their specific antigens are unknown. Overall study findings and caveats: In every one of the four CD4+ subsets, TCRB CDR3s were moderately but significantly shorter in Type 1 diabetes patients.

The authors reverse transcribed all of the isolated RNA, so sequencing captured expressed TCRB transcripts. Libraries were prepared by immunoSEQ multiplex PCR; TCRdb keeps only in-frame clonotypes and omits some of them. The top ten hold roughly 0.015% of the sample, which has about 340,000 clones, 13% seen once. The sample taken for sequencing was naive CD4+ T cells from blood. Every receptor here comes from a woman between 18 and 30 years old with type 1 diabetes.

Only a few counts were recorded for this clone. The V call is TRBV14, the J call TRBJ2-3; 9 bases match TRBD2. CDR3 size: 16 residues. The junction had 2 bases not matched to a gene; V was cut back by 1 base and J by 0 bases. Germline V CDR1 and CDR2: SGHDN, FVKESK. The CDR3 bases are TGTGCCAGCAGCCAAGGACTAGCGGTTAGCACAGATACGCAGTATTTT. This gives the protein CASSQGLAVSTDTQYF.

The chain carries TRBV5-1 and TRBJ2-3; 12 bases agree with TRBD2. There are 16 residues in the CDR3. The germline V gene has CDR1 SGHRS and CDR2 YFSETQ. The ends lost 4 bases at V and 6 bases at J; junction bases unmatched: 9. CDR3 amino acids: CASSLQTSGRGDTQYF. The CDR3 DNA sequence: TGCGCCAGCAGCCTCCAGACTAGCGGGAGAGGGGATACGCAGTATTTT.

This clone showed up just a few times. The chain has TRBV7-2 and TRBJ2-5; 7 bases are a match to TRBD1. Germline V lookup: CDR1 SGHTA, CDR2 FQGNSA. The CDR3 is 15 amino acids. J was trimmed by 5 bases and V by 1 base; bases with no gene match: 7. CDR3 bases: TGTGCCAGCAGCTTAGTCCAGGGGGTCTGGGAGACCCAGTACTTC. Translation gives CASSLVQGVWETQYF.

A few counts support this clone. The chain recombines TRBV7-2 with TRBJ2-4; 7 nucleotides line up with TRBD2. CDR3 length: 15 residues. CDR1 is SGHTA, CDR2 FQGNSA, per germline. Trimming cost V 5 bases and J 5 bases; bases outside gene matches: 9. The CDR3 sequence is CASSPLGGIQNIQYF. The CDR3 region has the DNA TGTGCCAGCAGCCCCCTGGGGGGGATCCAAAACATTCAGTACTTC.

This chain joins TRBV19 and TRBJ2-1; 15 bases fit TRBD2. Losses at the gene ends were 9 bases for V and 7 bases for J; bases not matched to a gene: 1. The CDR3 contains 13 residues. Germline V CDR1 and CDR2: LNHDA, SQIVND (reference sequence). The CDR3 sequence is CASGTSGRNEQFF. CDR3 sequence (DNA): TGTGCCAGCGGGACTAGCGGGAGGAATGAGCAGTTCTTC.

The V and J genes are TRBV5-4 and TRBJ2-5; the match to TRBD1 covers 8 bases. Losses at the gene ends were 2 bases for V and 5 bases for J; bases not matched to a gene: 8. The CDR3 length is 15 residues. Germline V gene sequence: CDR1 SGHNT, CDR2 YYREEE (reference sequence). CDR3 protein: CASSLDPGGGETQYF. The DNA of the CDR3 is TGTGCCAGCAGCTTAGACCCAGGGGGCGGGGAGACCCAGTACTTC.

This clone was found a few times. The J gene is TRBJ2-5, the V gene TRBV7-2; 8 bases agree with TRBD1. The germline V gene has CDR1 SGHTA and CDR2 FQGNSA. The CDR3 is 15 residues long. After removal of 5 bases from V and 7 bases from J, the junction contained 12 bases not matched to a gene. CDR3 loop: CASSPQGAFGGTQYF. For the CDR3, the DNA is TGTGCCAGCAGCCCGCAGGGGGCTTTCGGGGGGACCCAGTACTTC.

This clone was seen a handful of times. The chain is built from TRBV10-3 and TRBJ2-5, with 9 positions matching TRBD2. Germline assignment: CDR1 ENHRY and CDR2 SYGVKD. The CDR3 consists of 17 residues. The V and J ends lost 4 bases and 3 bases, in that order; junction bases with no gene match: 12. The CDR3 protein is CAISVIRAVAGEETQYF. The CDR3 DNA reads TGTGCCATCAGTGTAATAAGAGCGGTAGCGGGAGAAGAGACCCAGTACTTC.

The V gene is TRBV28, the J gene TRBJ1-5; D may be TRBD1 (5 bases). The V end lost 5 bases, the J end lost 2 bases, and 13 bases lay between the germline ends. This CDR3 spans 15 amino acids. Germline V lookup: CDR1 MDHEN, CDR2 SYDVKM. This chain's CDR3 is CASSAGVGGNQPQHF. The CDR3 nucleotides are TGTGCCAGCAGTGCGGGGGTCGGGGGCAATCAGCCCCAGCATTTT.

The chain employs TRBV9 and TRBJ2-6; possible D gene TRBD1, 5 bases. The CDR3 is 15 residues long. CDR1 and CDR2 from the germline V gene are SGDLS and YYNGEE. V dropped 4 bases and J dropped 0 bases, with 8 bases sitting between them. Here the CDR3 reads CASSTGHSGANVLTF. The CDR3 region has the DNA TGTGCCAGCAGCACCGGACACTCTGGGGCCAACGTCCTGACTTTC.

This clone was seen a few times. The V call is TRBV18, the J call TRBJ2-7, with TRBD2 identical over 8 bases. The V segment lost 0 bases and the J segment 1 base; nucleotides outside the gene matches: 11. Germline CDR1 KGHSH, CDR2 LQKENI. This CDR3 region has 18 residues. CDR3 region: CASSPPGRPGGESYEQYF. CDR3 DNA: TGTGCCAGCTCACCACCGGGCAGGCCGGGGGGGGAGTCCTACGAGCAGTACTTC.

V is TRBV7-9 and J is TRBJ1-4; TRBD1 matches 10 bases. Per germline, CDR1 SEHNR and CDR2 FQNEAQ (reference sequence). The CDR3 is 16 residues long. With 4 bases clipped from V and 8 bases from J, the junction kept 10 bases outside the gene matches. DNA of the CDR3: TGTGCCAGCAGCTCTCCACCGGGACAGGGGCTAGAAAAACTGTTTTTT. Encoded protein: CASSSPPGQGLEKLFF.

This clone was detected only a few times. This chain uses TRBV7-2 with TRBJ1-2; TRBD1 aligns across 9 bases. V trimming: 1 base; J trimming: 5 bases; junction bases outside the gene matches: 2. The CDR3 loop spans 14 amino acids. Germline V gene sequence: CDR1 SGHTA, CDR2 FQGNSA. The CDR3 nucleotides are TGTGCCAGCAGCTTAGGGGACAGGGCGTATGGCTACACCTTC. It codes for CASSLGDRAYGYTF.

The V call is TRBV5-1, the J call TRBJ2-7; 7 bases fit TRBD1. Trimming removed 3 bases from V and 6 bases from J; junction bases left unmatched: 9. The CDR3 has 14 residues. Germline V CDR1 and CDR2: SGHRS, YFSETQ. The CDR3 protein is CASSSGTATGEQYF. The CDR3 DNA sequence: TGCGCCAGCAGCTCCGGGACAGCCACCGGCGAGCAGTACTTC.

The table lists this clone with a few counts. This chain connects TRBV7-9 to TRBJ2-3; maybe TRBD2 (5 bases). The germline V gene has CDR1 SEHNR and CDR2 FQNEAQ (reference sequence). The CDR3 extends over 13 amino acids. Trimming stripped 6 bases from V and 3 bases from J, with 10 bases between. CDR3 amino acids: CASRASGTDTQYF. In DNA, the CDR3 is TGTGCCAGCAGAGCTTCGGGGACAGATACGCAGTATTTT. Based on the CDR3 plus reference TRBV7-9 and TRBJ2-3, the full variable domain is DTGVSQNPRHKITKRGQNVTFRCDPISEHNRLYWYRQTLGQGPEFLTYFQNEAQLEKSRLLSDRFSAERPKGSFSTLEIQRTEQGDSAMYLCASRASGTDTQYFGPGTRLTVL.

This clone was found a few times. The V and J genes are TRBV7-2 and TRBJ2-1, with TRBD2 identical over 10 bases. The CDR3 is 16 amino acids. Germline V gene lookup returns CDR1 SGHTA and CDR2 FQGNSA. The V and J ends lost 6 bases and 5 bases, in that order; junction bases with no gene match: 10. The CDR3 spells CASRIAPTSGNNEQFF. The CDR3 nucleotides are TGTGCCAGCAGAATCGCCCCCACTAGCGGGAACAATGAGCAGTTCTTC. Full variable domain (rest looked up from reference TRBV7-2 and TRBJ2-1): GAGVSQSPSNKVTEKGKDVELRCDPISGHTALYWYRQSLGQGLEFLIYFQGNSAPDKSGLPSDRFSAERTGGSVSTLTIQRTQQEDSAVYLCASRIAPTSGNNEQFFGPGTRLTVL.

This clone was seen only a few times. CDR3 DNA sequence: TGCGCCAGCAGCTTGGGGGACAGAAGTGATGAAGCTTTCTTT. Its protein is CASSLGDRSDEAFF. The chain couples TRBV5-1 to TRBJ1-1, with 7 bases fitting TRBD1. V lost 0 bases and J lost 7; bases outside the gene matches: 6. Looked up from germline, CDR1 is SGHRS and CDR2 is YFSETQ. The CDR3 spans 14 residues.

The chain uses TRBV29-1 and TRBJ2-1; D might be TRBD2 (5 bases). The germline CDR1 and CDR2 sequences are SQVTM and ANQGSEA. V shed 4 bases and J shed 6 bases, with 10 bases lying between them. CDR3 length: 12 amino acids. The CDR3 DNA reads TGCAGCGTTGGCGAGGGTGTCAATGAGCAGTTCTTC. This gives the protein CSVGEGVNEQFF.

This clone was picked up a small number of times. The V gene is TRBV7-2, the J gene TRBJ2-7; perhaps TRBD2 as D (6 bases). CDR3 size: 15 residues. V lost 2 bases and J lost 3, with 14 bases in between. Germline-derived CDR1 and CDR2 are SGHTA and FQGNSA. CDR3: CASSLQSGESYEQYF. CDR3 DNA: TGTGCCAGCAGCTTACAATCGGGGGAGAGCTACGAGCAGTACTTC.

In nucleotides, the CDR3 is TGTGCCAGCAGCGTAGAGGCTAGCGGGAGTCGACTTAGTATCTACAATGAGCAGTTCTTC. This translates into CASSVEASGSRLSIYNEQFF. The V gene is TRBV9, the J gene TRBJ2-1; the match to TRBD2 covers 10 bases. The CDR3 sequence is 20 residues long. Germline V gives CDR1 SGDLS, CDR2 YYNGEE. V lost 0 bases to trimming and J lost 3 bases; unmatched junction nucleotides: 15.